This TCR beta chain was obtained from a study of OX40 agonist ivuxolimab in advanced cancers. The wider study: Dosing consisted of intravenous ivuxolimab at 0.01 to 10 mg/kg every 2 weeks. Hepatocellular carcinoma, melanoma, renal cell or head and neck cancer affected the dose-escalation patients. People who had prior anti-PD-1, anti-PD-L1 or anti-CTLA-4 therapy could take part, and less than 50% had some. The dose-escalation cohort was about 83% male, with a mean age of approximately 62 years, ranging roughly 20 to 90.

Sequencing used immunoSEQ multiplex PCR; TCRdb keeps in-frame clones, though not all of them. The table lists roughly 86,000 clones, 92% of them singletons, with about 2.8% in the top ten. V was trimmed by 1 base and J by 0 bases, leaving 9 bases between them. Germline V gene lookup returns CDR1 KGHSH and CDR2 LQKENI. This CDR3 is 15 amino acids long. This TCR was recovered from an adult with an advanced solid tumor such as melanoma, head and neck, liver or kidney cancer. Here the sequenced sample was CD4+ or CD8+ T cells sorted from blood, taken in a trial of the OX40 agonist ivuxolimab. The chain combines TRBV18 with TRBJ1-1; D not certain. CDR3 DNA: TGTGCCAGCTCACCACTCACCGGGGTGAACACTGAAGCTTTCTTT. Amino acids: CASSPLTGVNTEAFF.